This is a list of T cell receptor beta chains from one sample in a study of blood T cells in healthy people across ages. Each CDR3 protein gets one entry after TCRdb re-called the 5' RACE reads with MiXCR. In the table there are some 890,000 distinct CDR3 sequences, 25% to 30% of which are singletons. These data were also reused for a study on T cells of mothers and their children.

Sequencing was performed on blood. The receptors here all came from a woman between 35 and 50 years old in good health. CDR3s include the opening cysteine and the closing phenylalanine or tryptophan. The D gene is left open where the match is weak. Clone size is given for some rows only: seen once, a few or many times, or a class if the clone is expanded.

D: -; size: few; length: 14; J: TRBJ1-2; V: TRBV11-2; CDR3: CASSSLTAVYGYTF; DNA: TGTGCCAGCAGCTCCCTCACCGCCGTCTATGGCTACACCTTC
D: -; size: many; length: 13; J: TRBJ1-6; V: TRBV20-1; CDR3: CSANRAGNSPLHF; DNA: TGCAGTGCAAACAGGGCCGGGAATTCACCCCTCCACTTT
D: TRBD1; size: many; length: 13; J: TRBJ1-2; V: TRBV6-6; CDR3: CASSPSQGGGYTF; DNA: TGTGCCAGCAGTCCGTCACAGGGGGGTGGCTACACCTTC
D: -; size: many; length: 13; J: TRBJ1-2; V: TRBV6-5; CDR3: CASSYSRNYGYTF; DNA: TGTGCCAGCAGTTATTCAAGAAACTATGGCTACACCTTC
D: -; size: many; length: 12; J: TRBJ1-2; V: TRBV29-1; CDR3: CSVDVGGVGYTF; DNA: TGCAGCGTTGACGTGGGAGGGGTCGGCTACACCTTC
D: -; size: many; length: 14; J: TRBJ2-5; V: TRBV3-1; CDR3: CASSQGAVGETQYF; DNA: TGTGCCAGCAGCCAAGGAGCAGTCGGGGAGACCCAGTACTTC
D: -; size: -; length: 16; J: TRBJ1-6; V: TRBV7-2; CDR3: CASSLGSWSVNSPLHF; DNA: TGTGCCAGCAGCTTAGGCAGCTGGTCAGTCAATTCACCCCTCCACTTT
D: -; size: -; length: 15; J: TRBJ1-2; V: TRBV11-2; CDR3: CVSSSTAGQVLGYTF; DNA: TGTGTCAGCAGCTCTACCGCCGGACAAGTGCTTGGCTACACCTTC
D: TRBD2; size: many; length: 17; J: TRBJ2-5; V: TRBV28; CDR3: CASTRERGETKQETQYF; DNA: TGTGCCAGCACTAGGGAGCGGGGGGAGACTAAGCAAGAGACCCAGTACTTC
D: TRBD1; size: many; length: 17; J: TRBJ2-6; V: TRBV6-2/TRBV6-3; CDR3: CASSPGTGDAGANVLTF; DNA: TGTGCCAGCAGTCCCGGGACAGGGGATGCTGGGGCCAACGTCCTGACTTTC
D: TRBD2; size: -; length: 14; J: TRBJ2-2; V: TRBV12-3/TRBV12-4; CDR3: CASSATSGAGELFF; DNA: TGTGCCAGCAGTGCGACTAGCGGGGCCGGGGAGCTGTTTTTT
D: -; size: few; length: 14; J: TRBJ1-1; V: TRBV28; CDR3: CASSFGDRNTEAFF; DNA: TGTGCCAGCAGTTTCGGGGACCGGAACACTGAAGCTTTCTTT
D: -; size: -; length: 14; J: TRBJ1-3; V: TRBV12-3/TRBV12-4; CDR3: CASRTRGAGNTIYF; DNA: TGTGCCAGCAGAACACGGGGAGCTGGAAACACCATATATTTT
D: TRBD1; size: -; length: 16; J: TRBJ1-1; V: TRBV7-9; CDR3: CASSLVPGGENTEAFF; DNA: TGTGCCAGCAGCTTAGTCCCAGGGGGCGAGAACACTGAAGCTTTCTTT
D: -; size: -; length: 15; J: TRBJ1-1; V: TRBV6-5; CDR3: CASSMQASMNTEAFF; DNA: TGTGCCAGCTCCATGCAGGCTTCCATGAACACTGAAGCTTTCTTT
D: TRBD1; size: -; length: 15; J: TRBJ2-3; V: TRBV6-4; CDR3: CASSGAGTGGLPQYF; DNA: TGTGCCAGCAGTGGCGCGGGGACAGGGGGCCTCCCGCAGTATTTT
D: TRBD1; size: few; length: 13; J: TRBJ1-2; V: TRBV20-1; CDR3: CSAADRANYGYTF; DNA: TGCAGTGCTGCGGACAGGGCTAACTATGGCTACACCTTC
D: TRBD2; size: -; length: 16; J: TRBJ2-3; V: TRBV5-1; CDR3: CASSSRTSGSTDTQYF; DNA: TGCGCCAGCAGCTCCCGGACTAGCGGAAGCACAGATACGCAGTATTTT
D: -; size: many; length: 12; J: TRBJ2-5; V: TRBV7-6; CDR3: CASSLSEETQYF; DNA: TGTGCCAGCAGCTTATCGGAGGAGACCCAGTACTTC
D: -; size: -; length: 16; J: TRBJ2-3; V: TRBV24-1; CDR3: CATSDLGSLATDTQYF; DNA: TGTGCCACCAGTGATTTGGGCAGTCTGGCCACAGATACGCAGTATTTT
D: -; size: many; length: 12; J: TRBJ1-2; V: TRBV4-2; CDR3: CASSQDSYGYTF; DNA: TGTGCCAGCAGCCAAGACAGCTATGGCTACACCTTC
D: TRBD1; size: -; length: 15; J: TRBJ2-5; V: TRBV6-1; CDR3: CASSAAGTGVNEQYF; DNA: TGTGCCAGCAGTGCGGCCGGGACAGGCGTCAATGAGCAGTACTTC
D: -; size: many; length: 16; J: TRBJ2-1; V: TRBV5-1; CDR3: CASSVLRDSADTEQFF; DNA: TGCGCCAGCAGCGTTCTCCGGGACTCAGCAGATACAGAGCAGTTCTTC
D: -; size: -; length: 14; J: TRBJ1-2; V: TRBV9; CDR3: CASSVAGRAYGYTF; DNA: TGTGCCAGCAGCGTAGCAGGCAGGGCCTATGGCTACACCTTC
D: -; size: -; length: 15; J: TRBJ2-7; V: TRBV7-9; CDR3: CASSLGSGETYEQYF; DNA: TGTGCCAGCAGCTTGGGGTCAGGGGAAACCTACGAGCAGTACTTC
D: TRBD1; size: few; length: 16; J: TRBJ1-5; V: TRBV4-3; CDR3: CASSQEGWTGGQPQHF; DNA: TGCGCCAGCAGCCAAGAGGGGTGGACAGGGGGTCAGCCCCAGCATTTT
D: -; size: -; length: 13; J: TRBJ2-7; V: TRBV28; CDR3: CASSLPAVYEQYF; DNA: TGTGCCAGCAGTTTACCGGCAGTCTACGAGCAGTACTTC
D: TRBD1; size: few; length: 13; J: TRBJ1-2; V: TRBV20-1; CDR3: CSAQTGQGFGYTF; DNA: TGCAGTGCTCAAACGGGACAGGGGTTTGGCTACACCTTC
D: -; size: few; length: 13; J: TRBJ2-5; V: TRBV29-1; CDR3: CSVAGTVGETQYF; DNA: TGCAGCGTTGCGGGGACGGTTGGGGAGACCCAGTACTTC
D: TRBD1; size: many; length: 15; J: TRBJ2-5; V: TRBV28; CDR3: CASLKTGRAVGTQYF; DNA: TGTGCCAGCTTAAAGACAGGGCGCGCGGTGGGGACCCAGTACTTC
D: TRBD2; size: many; length: 15; J: TRBJ2-3; V: TRBV6-4; CDR3: CASSDSAGGADTQYF; DNA: TGTGCCAGCAGTGACTCTGCCGGGGGGGCAGATACGCAGTATTTT
D: -; size: many; length: 15; J: TRBJ2-7; V: TRBV15; CDR3: CATSTPHGEAYEQYF; DNA: TGTGCCACCAGCACCCCTCACGGGGAAGCCTACGAGCAGTACTTC
D: TRBD1; size: few; length: 14; J: TRBJ2-4; V: TRBV28; CDR3: CASSLAGGLNIQYF; DNA: TGTGCCAGCAGTTTAGCAGGGGGCCTAAACATTCAGTACTTC